These T cell receptor beta chains were read from a single sample in a study of T-cell memory formation after mild COVID-19. TCRdb reanalysed the 5' RACE reads using MiXCR and keeps one entry per CDR3 protein. The sample holds roughly 250,000 distinct CDR3 sequences, about a sixth seen once. Source material: PBMCs or a T cell subset sorted from them (not recorded which). The receptors here all came from a man in his late teens or twenties who had mild COVID-19 (a few samples of this study predate the infection). Cell type and time point are not known. Each CDR3 is given with its conserved first and last residue. Fields, in order: D gene, J gene, clone size, V gene, CDR3 DNA, CDR3 protein. A D gene is named only where the DNA matches it firmly. For some rows the clone size is stated as once, few or many, or as a class when expanded; others skip it.

d_gene: -; j_gene: TRBJ2-3; abundance: few; v_gene: TRBV15; CDR3nt: TGTGCCACCCAAGGGGGAGGTACCGTCGATACGCAGTATTTT; CDR3aa: CATQGGGTVDTQYF
d_gene: -; j_gene: TRBJ2-3; abundance: many; v_gene: TRBV7-2; CDR3nt: TGTGCCAGCAGCTTATTTTGGGGGGCCTTGGCAGATACGCAGTATTTT; CDR3aa: CASSLFWGALADTQYF
d_gene: -; j_gene: TRBJ1-5; abundance: -; v_gene: TRBV20-1; CDR3nt: TGCAGTGCGACACAGGGAAATAGCAATCAGCCCCAGCATTTT; CDR3aa: CSATQGNSNQPQHF
d_gene: -; j_gene: TRBJ2-7; abundance: many; v_gene: TRBV12-3/TRBV12-4; CDR3nt: TGTGCCAGCAGCCCTTGGGTTAGCGGCTACGAGCAGTACTTC; CDR3aa: CASSPWVSGYEQYF
d_gene: -; j_gene: TRBJ1-1; abundance: few; v_gene: TRBV3-1; CDR3nt: TGTGCCAGCAGCCAAGCGGGGGGCGCGAGGACTGAAGCTTTCTTT; CDR3aa: CASSQAGGARTEAFF
d_gene: -; j_gene: TRBJ2-5; abundance: -; v_gene: TRBV10-3; CDR3nt: TGTGCCATCAGGTCCCAAGAGACCCAGTACTTC; CDR3aa: CAIRSQETQYF
d_gene: -; j_gene: TRBJ1-3; abundance: -; v_gene: TRBV5-1; CDR3nt: TGCGCCAGCAGCTTGGAATCCCAATGGTCTGGAAACACCATATATTTT; CDR3aa: CASSLESQWSGNTIYF
d_gene: TRBD1; j_gene: TRBJ1-2; abundance: -; v_gene: TRBV20-1; CDR3nt: TGCAGTGCTAGAACAGGGGGTAACTATGGCTACACCTTC; CDR3aa: CSARTGGNYGYTF
d_gene: TRBD1; j_gene: TRBJ1-1; abundance: few; v_gene: TRBV9; CDR3nt: TGTGCCAGCAGCGTTCAGGGGGCGATCACTGAAGCTTTCTTT; CDR3aa: CASSVQGAITEAFF
d_gene: -; j_gene: TRBJ2-3; abundance: medium-sized; v_gene: TRBV29-1; CDR3nt: TGCAGCGTTGGAATTAGCGGAAGGACAGATACGCAGTATTTT; CDR3aa: CSVGISGRTDTQYF
d_gene: -; j_gene: TRBJ1-2; abundance: -; v_gene: TRBV6-5; CDR3nt: TGTGCCAGCAGTTACAGGGACGGCTTCTATGGCTACACCTTC; CDR3aa: CASSYRDGFYGYTF
d_gene: TRBD2; j_gene: TRBJ2-5; abundance: many; v_gene: TRBV12-3/TRBV12-4; CDR3nt: TGTGCCAGCAGTCAGGGACTAGCGGGGGCGGGGACCCAGTACTTC; CDR3aa: CASSQGLAGAGTQYF
d_gene: -; j_gene: TRBJ1-2; abundance: -; v_gene: TRBV3-1; CDR3nt: TGTGCCAGCAGCCAGAGGGAGTCAAACTATGGCTACACCTTC; CDR3aa: CASSQRESNYGYTF
d_gene: -; j_gene: TRBJ2-1; abundance: -; v_gene: TRBV15; CDR3nt: TGTGCCACCAGCAGAGACCGGGGACCCTACAATGAGCAGTTCTTC; CDR3aa: CATSRDRGPYNEQFF
d_gene: TRBD1; j_gene: TRBJ2-3; abundance: few; v_gene: TRBV7-2; CDR3nt: TGTGCCAGCAGCCGAGCCCCGGGACAGGGGAGCACAGATACGCAGTATTTT; CDR3aa: CASSRAPGQGSTDTQYF
d_gene: -; j_gene: TRBJ2-2; abundance: -; v_gene: TRBV7-9; CDR3nt: TGTGCCAGCAGCTTCGACCAGGCCCACACCGGGGAGCTGTTTTTT; CDR3aa: CASSFDQAHTGELFF
d_gene: TRBD1; j_gene: TRBJ2-2; abundance: few; v_gene: TRBV20-1; CDR3nt: TGCAGTGGCCAGGGGGTAACCGGGGAGCTGTTTTTT; CDR3aa: CSGQGVTGELFF
d_gene: -; j_gene: TRBJ2-1; abundance: -; v_gene: TRBV2; CDR3nt: TGTGCCAGCAGTGACCTAGTCTATGAGCAGTTCTTC; CDR3aa: CASSDLVYEQFF
d_gene: TRBD1; j_gene: TRBJ1-1; abundance: few; v_gene: TRBV5-4; CDR3nt: TGTGCCAGTGACAGGGGCGGTGAAGCTTTCTTT; CDR3aa: CASDRGGEAFF
d_gene: -; j_gene: TRBJ2-5; abundance: -; v_gene: TRBV12-3/TRBV12-4; CDR3nt: TGTGCCAGCAGTTGGGATTCGCGGGGGACCCAGTACTTC; CDR3aa: CASSWDSRGTQYF
d_gene: -; j_gene: TRBJ1-2; abundance: few; v_gene: TRBV7-2; CDR3nt: TGTGCCAGCAGCCTGACAGCTGGCTACACCTTC; CDR3aa: CASSLTAGYTF
d_gene: TRBD1; j_gene: TRBJ1-4; abundance: -; v_gene: TRBV11-2; CDR3nt: TGTGCCAGCAGTAACAGGGGGCGTGATGAAAAACTGTTTTTT; CDR3aa: CASSNRGRDEKLFF
d_gene: TRBD2; j_gene: TRBJ2-5; abundance: few; v_gene: TRBV5-1; CDR3nt: TGCGCCAGCAGCTTGACGGGCCGCGGGGGGCCCCAAGAGACCCAGTACTTC; CDR3aa: CASSLTGRGGPQETQYF